Listed below are T cell receptor beta chains from one sample, sequenced in a study of T cell changes during pregnancy in multiple sclerosis. Sequencing used immunoSEQ multiplex PCR; TCRdb keeps in-frame clones, though not all of them. There are tens of thousands of clones in the sample; about 93% occur only once, and about 0.45% lies in the top ten. Sequenced material: CD4+ T cells from peripheral blood mononuclear cells, taken before pregnancy. The receptors were sampled from a female donor with multiple sclerosis, enrolled in a pregnancy study. The CDR3 runs from the conserved cysteine through the conserved F or W. D genes are given only for firm matches. Some rows have no size entry. The others give once, few or many, or a class for an expanded clone.

TRBJ1-3 once TRBV12-5 13 - CASGLTDGNTIYF TGTGCTAGTGGTTTGACAGACGGAAACACCATATATTTT
TRBJ2-3 - TRBV7-2 15 - CASSVTSLSPDTQYF TGTGCCAGCAGCGTTACTAGCCTTAGCCCAGATACGCAGTATTTT
TRBJ1-1 - TRBV5-1 15 TRBD1 CASSDKTGGNTEAFF TGCGCCAGCAGCGACAAGACAGGGGGGAACACTGAAGCTTTCTTT
TRBJ1-1 - TRBV16 13 - CASSQSRSSEAFF TGTGCCAGCAGCCAATCGAGGTCCTCGGAAGCTTTCTTT
TRBJ1-4 - TRBV5-4 15 TRBD1 CASSLEGARGEKLFF TGTGCCAGCAGCTTGGAGGGGGCGAGGGGTGAAAAACTGTTTTTT
TRBJ2-6 once TRBV27 15 - CASSPTVFGANVLTF TGTGCCAGCAGTCCAACAGTATTTGGGGCCAACGTCCTGACTTTC
TRBJ2-7 - TRBV6-5 15 - CASRGASGAPYEQYF TGTGCCAGCAGGGGGGCTAGCGGAGCTCCCTACGAGCAGTACTTC
TRBJ1-5 once TRBV30 15 - CAWSQFALSNQPQHF TGTGCCTGGAGTCAATTCGCACTTAGCAATCAGCCCCAGCATTTT
TRBJ1-2 - TRBV7-3 15 - CASSLGGANNYGYTF TGTGCCAGCAGCTTAGGGGGGGCGAATAACTATGGCTACACCTTC
TRBJ1-5 - TRBV4-3 13 - CASSQEIGQPQHF TGCGCCAGCAGCCAAGAGATCGGTCAGCCCCAGCATTTT
TRBJ2-3 - TRBV5-1 13 - CASSSGGTDTQYF TGCGCCAGCAGCTCGGGGGGCACAGATACGCAGTATTTT
TRBJ2-3 few TRBV7-8 16 TRBD2 CASSSRLAGGTDTQYF TGTGCCAGCAGCTCCAGACTAGCGGGGGGCACAGATACGCAGTATTTT
TRBJ2-2 - TRBV7-2 16 TRBD1 CASRNQQGPNTGELFF TGTGCCAGCCGTAATCAACAGGGGCCGAACACCGGGGAGCTGTTTTTT
TRBJ1-6 few TRBV2 15 TRBD1 CASGVGQGINSPLHF TGTGCCAGCGGCGTGGGACAGGGAATAAATTCACCCCTCCACTTT
TRBJ2-1 - TRBV4-1 18 TRBD2 CASSQGVLAGEPYNEQFF TGCGCCAGCAGCCAAGGAGTTCTAGCGGGGGAACCATACAATGAGCAGTTCTTC
TRBJ1-2 few TRBV18 16 TRBD1 CASSPGTANDNYGYTF TGTGCCAGCTCACCCGGGACAGCAAACGATAACTATGGCTACACCTTC